Below, 24 T cell receptor beta chains from the same sample are listed, as sequenced in a study of OX40 agonist ivuxolimab in advanced cancers. Measured with immunoSEQ multiplex PCR; TCRdb has only the in-frame clones, and not every one. The sample lists 56,000 or so clones, approximately 80% seen once, with roughly 4.7% in the top ten. This specimen consisted of CD4+ or CD8+ T cells sorted from blood, obtained in a trial of the OX40 agonist ivuxolimab. These receptors were taken from an adult with an advanced solid tumor such as melanoma, head and neck, liver or kidney cancer.

The genes are TRBV19 and TRBJ2-7; D gene unclear. Per the germline V gene, CDR1 is LNHDA and CDR2 is SQIVND (reference sequence). V dropped 5 bases and J dropped 3 bases, with 5 bases sitting between them. The CDR3 loop spans 11 amino acids. The CDR3 DNA sequence: TGTGCCAGTAGTGCCAGCTACGAGCAGTACTTC. It specifies CASSASYEQYF.

This clone was observed once. The rearrangement uses TRBV6-1 and TRBJ2-7; 9 bases agree with TRBD1. The CDR3 has 15 amino acids. Germline-derived CDR1 and CDR2 are MNHNS and SASEGT. The V and J ends lost 2 bases and 2 bases, in that order; junction bases with no gene match: 4. Here the CDR3 reads CASSERGQGAYEQYF. Here the CDR3 DNA reads TGTGCCAGCAGTGAAAGGGGACAGGGCGCCTACGAGCAGTACTTC.

The gene calls are TRBV29-1 and TRBJ2-3; 16 bases match TRBD2. The CDR3 extends over 18 amino acids. The germline V gene has CDR1 SQVTM and CDR2 ANQGSEA. The junction had 12 bases not matched to a gene; V was cut back by 6 bases and J by 3 bases. The chain's CDR3 is CSVRGTSGGASETDTQYF. In DNA form, the CDR3 reads TGCAGCGTCCGCGGGACTAGCGGGGGGGCGAGCGAAACAGATACGCAGTATTTT.

The chain is built from TRBV5-4 and TRBJ2-7; 7 nucleotides align to TRBD1. Germline V gene data show CDR1 as SGHNT and CDR2 as YYREEE (reference sequence). V trimming: 0 bases; J trimming: 3 bases; junction bases outside the gene matches: 6. This CDR3 has 15 amino acids. The CDR3 here is CASSLGTGSVYEQYF. CDR3 DNA sequence: TGTGCCAGCAGCTTGGGGACAGGATCTGTCTACGAGCAGTACTTC.

This clone was counted ten times or more. J is TRBJ2-2 and V is TRBV2, with a possible D match to TRBD2 (5 bases). In germline, CDR1 is SNHLY, CDR2 FYNNEI. Trimming stripped 6 bases from V and 0 bases from J, with 14 bases between. CDR3 length equals 16 residues. CDR3 in amino acids: CASRDRNGANTGELFF. The CDR3 DNA sequence: TGTGCCAGCAGGGACCGCAACGGGGCGAACACCGGGGAGCTGTTTTTT.

This clone was seen a few times. V usage is TRBV6-1 and J usage is TRBJ2-7; D unresolved. Trimming stripped 3 bases from V and 2 bases from J, with 5 bases between. The CDR3 has 12 residues. Germline-derived CDR1 and CDR2 are MNHNS and SASEGT. In DNA form, the CDR3 reads TGTGCCAGCAGTGACTGGACCTACGAGCAGTACTTC. It is translated as CASSDWTYEQYF.

This chain uses TRBV15 with TRBJ1-4; D may be TRBD1 (5 bases). This CDR3 contains 14 residues. Looked up from germline, CDR1 is LNHNV and CDR2 is YYDKDF (reference sequence). Deletions cut 2 bases from V and 8 bases from J, with 12 bases between. The CDR3 region is CATSRQGRGEKLFF. CDR3 sequence (DNA): TGTGCCACCAGCAGACAGGGCAGAGGAGAAAAACTGTTTTTT.

The J gene is TRBJ2-7, the V gene TRBV7-9, with a tentative D call TRBD1 (5 bases). CDR3 length: 13 residues. Trimming stripped 3 bases from V and 0 bases from J, with 6 bases between. Looked up from germline, CDR1 is SEHNR and CDR2 is FQNEAQ (reference sequence). This CDR3 is CASSFDSSYEQYF. In DNA, the CDR3 is TGTGCCAGCAGCTTTGACAGCTCCTACGAGCAGTACTTC.

The V gene is TRBV7-8, the J gene TRBJ1-3; D ambiguous. This CDR3 contains 12 residues. V gave up 5 bases and J gave up 4 bases, with 6 bases separating them. Germline CDR1 reads SGHVS; CDR2 reads FQNEAQ. The CDR3 loop is CASSVTGNTIYF. The CDR3 nucleotides read TGTGCCAGCAGCGTAACAGGAAACACCATATATTTT.

This chain uses TRBV7-2 with TRBJ2-3; perhaps TRBD2 as D (6 bases). V was shortened by 5 bases and J by 6 bases, with 18 bases between the two germline ends. This CDR3 comprises 15 residues. Germline V CDR1 and CDR2: SGHTA, FQGNSA. Written as DNA, the CDR3 is TGTGCCAGCAGCCTTTCGGGACTCTTGCAGGATACGCAGTATTTT. Translation: CASSLSGLLQDTQYF.

The chain couples TRBV6-1 to TRBJ2-5; D unclear. The J call may be faulty, since TRBJ2-7 better matches the DNA end. Germline loops: CDR1 MNHNS, CDR2 SASEGT. The CDR3 totals 14 residues. CDR3 DNA sequence: TGTGCCAGCAGTGAAGATGCTAGCTCCTACGAGCAGTACTTC. It yields the protein CASSEDASSYEQYF.

The rearrangement joins TRBV27 to TRBJ2-1, with 8 bases matching TRBD2. The CDR3 is 16 amino acids. V lost 4 bases and J lost 9; bases outside the gene matches: 14. Germline V CDR1 and CDR2: MNHEY, SMNVEV (reference sequence). CDR3 sequence: CASSSIAGRRQVEQFF. CDR3 nucleotide sequence: TGTGCCAGCAGTTCTATAGCGGGAAGGCGGCAAGTTGAGCAGTTCTTC.

This chain joins TRBV6-1 and TRBJ2-3; possibly TRBD1 for D (5 bases). The germline V and J ends were trimmed by 5 bases and 6 bases, with 15 bases remaining between them. Germline CDR1 MNHNS, CDR2 SASEGT. The CDR3 contains 14 residues. The DNA for the CDR3 is TGTGCCAGCAGTCCCAGGGATCCGGACGATACGCAGTATTTT. It specifies CASSPRDPDDTQYF.

J is TRBJ1-1 and V is TRBV15; possible D gene TRBD1, 5 bases. The CDR3 is 13 residues long. Germline CDR1 and CDR2: LNHNV and YYDKDF (reference sequence). Trimming stripped 3 bases from V and 1 base from J, with 6 bases between. For the CDR3, the DNA is TGTGCCACCAGCAGGACAGAGAACACTGAAGCTTTCTTT. It codes for CATSRTENTEAFF.

This chain joins TRBV4-1 and TRBJ2-7; 12 nucleotides match TRBD2. CDR1 is MGHRA and CDR2 is YSYEKL in the germline V gene. CDR3 length: 15 amino acids. Unmatched junction bases numbered 6, after V lost 4 bases and J lost 5 bases. Here the CDR3 reads CASSPLAGGPDEQYF. The CDR3 bases are TGCGCCAGCAGCCCGCTAGCGGGAGGGCCAGACGAGCAGTACTTC.

The chain links TRBV7-3 to TRBJ2-2, with D maybe TRBD1 (6 bases). The CDR3 spans 13 residues. Germline V gives CDR1 SGHTA, CDR2 FQGTGA. V was trimmed by 5 bases and J by 6 bases, leaving 10 bases between them. Here the CDR3 DNA reads TGTGCCAGCAGCATAGGGGGTTCCGGGGAGCTGTTTTTT. As protein: CASSIGGSGELFF.

The chain combines TRBV5-5 with TRBJ2-1; 8 positions match TRBD2. CDR3 length equals 13 residues. In germline, CDR1 is SGHKS, CDR2 YYEKEE (reference sequence). The ends lost 4 bases at V and 7 bases at J; junction bases unmatched: 4. The CDR3 DNA sequence: TGTGCCAGCAGCCAACTAGCGGAGAATGAGCAGTTCTTC. As protein: CASSQLAENEQFF.

This clone has only one observation. This chain uses TRBV7-2 with TRBJ2-6; 8 nucleotides match TRBD1. V lost 5 bases, J lost 2 bases, and 5 bases stayed unmatched. Germline values: CDR1 SGHTA, CDR2 FQGNSA. The CDR3 contains 16 residues. The CDR3 bases are TGTGCCAGCAGCCGATCAGGGGGCGCTGGGGCCAACGTCCTGACTTTC. This codes for CASSRSGGAGANVLTF. Combining the CDR3 with reference TRBV7-2 and TRBJ2-6 gives the whole variable domain GAGVSQSPSNKVTEKGKDVELRCDPISGHTALYWYRQSLGQGLEFLIYFQGNSAPDKSGLPSDRFSAERTGGSVSTLTIQRTQQEDSAVYLCASSRSGGAGANVLTFGAGSRLTVL.

The rearrangement uses TRBV28 and TRBJ1-1; 9 bases fit TRBD1. Germline-derived CDR1 and CDR2 are MDHEN and SYDVKM. Trimming removed 2 bases from V and 7 bases from J; junction bases left unmatched: 2. The CDR3 runs to 13 residues. The CDR3 loop is CASSLGTGFEAFF. The CDR3 DNA follows: TGTGCCAGCAGTTTAGGGACAGGGTTTGAAGCTTTCTTT. Variable domain in full (rest from reference TRBV28 and TRBJ1-1): DVKVTQSSRYLVKRTGEKVFLECVQDMDHENMFWYRQDPGLGLRLIYFSYDVKMKEKGDIPEGYSVSREKKERFSLILESASTNQTSMYLCASSLGTGFEAFFGQGTRLTVV.

The rearrangement uses TRBV15 and TRBJ2-5; D is unclear. Trimming pared 5 bases from V and 5 bases from J, leaving 6 bases between. Germline V lookup: CDR1 LNHNV, CDR2 YYDKDF (reference sequence). The CDR3 is made up of 11 amino acids. The CDR3 region has the DNA TGTGCCACCAGCGGCAAGGAGACCCAGTACTTC. Translating it yields CATSGKETQYF.

The rearrangement uses TRBV28 and TRBJ2-7; D may be TRBD1 or TRBD2 (5 bases each). From germline, CDR1 is MDHEN and CDR2 SYDVKM. V was cut by 6 bases and J by 0 bases, with 12 bases left in between. The CDR3 totals 14 residues. In nucleotides, the CDR3 is TGTGCCAGCAGCCCTCGGGGCTTCTCCTACGAGCAGTACTTC. Translating gives CASSPRGFSYEQYF. Using reference TRBV28 and TRBJ2-7 for the parts outside the CDR3, the full variable domain is DVKVTQSSRYLVKRTGEKVFLECVQDMDHENMFWYRQDPGLGLRLIYFSYDVKMKEKGDIPEGYSVSREKKERFSLILESASTNQTSMYLCASSPRGFSYEQYFGPGTRLTVT.

The V gene is TRBV6-1, the J gene TRBJ1-4; 8 bases fit TRBD1. Germline CDR1 reads MNHNS; CDR2 reads SASEGT. Losses at the gene ends were 6 bases for V and 2 bases for J; bases not matched to a gene: 5. This CDR3 region has 15 residues. In DNA, the CDR3 is TGTGCCAGCAGAACAGGGGGGAACACTAATGAAAAACTGTTTTTT. Amino acid sequence: CASRTGGNTNEKLFF.

The CDR3, as DNA: TGCGCCAGCAGTGACCAGTATGGGGGAGATACGCAGTATTTT. Translated: CASSDQYGGDTQYF. The chain recombines TRBV10-1 with TRBJ2-3, with D perhaps matching TRBD1 or TRBD2 (5 bases each). In germline, CDR1 is WNHNN, CDR2 SYGVQD (reference sequence). This CDR3 contains 14 residues. The germline V and J ends were trimmed by 3 bases and 5 bases, with 12 bases remaining between them.

The chain employs TRBV28 and TRBJ1-4; TRBD1 matches 7 bases. Germline trimming cut 6 bases from V and 0 bases from J; bases unmatched to any gene: 1. Germline V gene sequence: CDR1 MDHEN, CDR2 SYDVKM. CDR3 length: 14 residues. As DNA, the CDR3 is TGTGCCAGCAGCACAGGGGCAACTAATGAAAAACTGTTTTTT. Translating gives CASSTGATNEKLFF.